A single sample gave rise to the 9 T cell receptor beta chains below, sequenced in a study of OX40 agonist ivuxolimab in advanced cancers. Sequenced by immunoSEQ multiplex PCR; TCRdb stores in-frame clones only, minus some. The sample contains 82,000 or so clones, just under 95% of which appear only once. The sequences come from CD4+ or CD8+ T cells sorted from blood, collected in a trial of the OX40 agonist ivuxolimab. These TCRs come from an adult with an advanced solid tumor such as melanoma, head and neck, liver or kidney cancer.

The chain uses TRBV2 and TRBJ1-6; possibly TRBD1 for D (5 bases). From germline, CDR1 is SNHLY and CDR2 FYNNEI. The CDR3 runs 13 residues. V was cut by 3 bases and J by 10 bases, with 10 bases left in between. CDR3 bases: TGTGCCAGCAGTGACAGGGCAGAATCACCCCTCCACTTT. It yields the protein CASSDRAESPLHF. The full variable domain, rest sourced from reference TRBV2 and TRBJ1-6, is EPEVTQTPSHQVTQMGQEVILRCVPISNHLYFYWYRQILGQKVEFLVSFYNNEISEKSEIFDDQFSVERPDGSNFTLKIRSTKLEDSAMYFCASSDRAESPLHFGNGTRLTVT.

The CDR3 is CASSFPGGGLEQYF. DNA for the CDR3: TGTGCCAGCAGTTTTCCAGGGGGAGGGTTGGAGCAGTACTTC. This chain joins TRBV28 and TRBJ2-7; D possibly matches TRBD1 or TRBD2 (7 bases each). The CDR3 runs to 14 residues. V was pared by 3 bases and J by 7 bases, with 16 bases between. CDR1 is MDHEN and CDR2 is SYDVKM in the germline V gene. The full variable domain, with the rest looked up from reference TRBV28 and TRBJ2-7, is DVKVTQSSRYLVKRTGEKVFLECVQDMDHENMFWYRQDPGLGLRLIYFSYDVKMKEKGDIPEGYSVSREKKERFSLILESASTNQTSMYLCASSFPGGGLEQYFGPGTRLTVT.

In DNA, the CDR3 is TGTGCTAGCGGGGAGGTCTACGAGCAGTACTTC. This codes for CASGEVYEQYF. V and J are TRBV12-5 and TRBJ2-5; weak D call: TRBD2 (6 bases). The DNA end is more similar to TRBJ2-7, so the J call may be wrong. CDR3 length equals 11 residues. Germline CDR1 and CDR2: LGHNT and FRNRAP.

The chain combines TRBV19 with TRBJ2-7; D may be TRBD1 or TRBD2 (6 bases each). The CDR3 spans 15 residues. Germline V lookup: CDR1 LNHDA, CDR2 SQIVND (reference sequence). V lost 5 bases to trimming and J lost 2 bases, with 16 bases between them. DNA of the CDR3: TGTGCCAGTAGTGCCCGGGGGCAGAGAACCTACGAGCAGTACTTC. As protein: CASSARGQRTYEQYF.

The rearrangement uses TRBV5-1 and TRBJ1-1; the match to TRBD1 covers 12 bases. Germline V gene data show CDR1 as SGHRS and CDR2 as YFSETQ. The CDR3 covers 15 residues. With V trimmed by 0 bases and J by 11 bases, 8 bases remained unmatched. The CDR3 loop is CASSLEGTGGGSAFF. As DNA, the CDR3 is TGCGCCAGCAGCTTGGAGGGGACAGGGGGCGGCTCCGCTTTCTTT.

This clone occurred once. The chain links TRBV29-1 to TRBJ1-1; D unresolved. There are 12 residues in the CDR3. Germline CDR1 SQVTM, CDR2 ANQGSEA. Trimming took off 4 bases at V and 1 base at J, with 7 bases between the two ends. CDR3 in amino acids: CSVAGGNTEAFF. The CDR3 DNA sequence: TGCAGCGTTGCCGGTGGGAACACTGAAGCTTTCTTT.

The chain combines TRBV25-1 with TRBJ2-7; D unclear. Between the trimmed V and J ends, which lost 6 bases and 3 bases, there was a span of 6 bases. The CDR3 is 11 amino acids. From germline, CDR1 is MGHDK and CDR2 SYGVNS. The CDR3 here is CASRQFYEQYF. For the CDR3, the DNA is TGTGCCAGCAGGCAGTTCTACGAGCAGTACTTC.

Concerning this clone: Sequence at one end of the junction differs from germline and may be a read error. The genes are TRBV19 and TRBJ2-7; the D call may be TRBD1 or TRBD2 (5 bases each). The CDR3 consists of 11 residues. Germline V gene data show CDR1 as LNHDA and CDR2 as SQIVND (reference sequence). CDR3 DNA sequence: TGCCGGACGTGGGGGAACTACGAGCAGTACTTC. Translated, it gives CRTWGNYEQYF.

The chain combines TRBV6-1 with TRBJ2-3, with a tentative D call TRBD1 (6 bases). This CDR3 contains 15 residues. The ends were cut back, 6 bases at V and 3 bases at J, with 16 bases in the middle. Germline loops: CDR1 MNHNS, CDR2 SASEGT. CDR3 protein: CASRPGHSETDTQYF. The DNA of the CDR3 is TGTGCCAGCAGGCCGGGACACTCTGAAACAGATACGCAGTATTTT.